Presented here are 23 T cell receptor beta chains from one specimen sequenced in a study of regulatory T cells in long-lasting Graves disease. The time point: newly diagnosed GD, antithyroid drugs for less than 3 months. The TCR library was made from RNA that had been extracted from PBMCs in TRIzol. In building TCR beta libraries, iRepertoire HTBI primers were used together with Arm-PCR of CDR3 regions. Each CDR3 protein is one row after TCRdb ran MiXCR on the multiplex PCR reads. In the table there are a few hundred thousand distinct CDR3 sequences, 10% to 15% of which are singletons. This sample also appeared in a second study, on T cells in Graves' hyperthyroidism and ophthalmopathy.

This sample comprised peripheral blood mononuclear cells (PBMCs), obtained at new diagnosis, from a patient treated with antithyroid drugs. The receptor set was obtained from a woman under 30 with Graves disease.

This clonotype was picked up one time. Given a much more abundant clone one base away, this may be a read error. This chain connects TRBV12-3 or TRBV12-4 to TRBJ1-6; no reliable D call. The CDR3 runs to 16 residues. V was cut by 6 bases and J by 7 bases, with 19 bases left in between. The CDR3: CASRYTPTSLNSPLHF. In DNA, the CDR3 is TGTGCCAGCAGATACACGCCGACATCACTCAATTCACCCCTCCACTTT.

This clonotype occurred a few times. Here the CDR3 DNA reads TGCGCCAGCAGCCAAGAGGGGGGGGCGGCAGATACGCAGTATTTT. Its protein is CASSQEGGAADTQYF. This chain links TRBV4-3 with TRBJ2-3, with a weak D call TRBD2 (7 bases). Trimming left V 0 bases short and J 4 bases short, with 11 bases between. In germline, CDR1 is LGHNA, CDR2 YSLEER. This CDR3 has 15 amino acids.

This clonotype was observed many times. This rearrangement joins TRBV7-2 to TRBJ2-3; weak D call: TRBD1 (5 bases). This CDR3 region has 15 residues. V dropped 1 base and J dropped 6 bases, with 14 bases sitting between them. The germline CDR1 and CDR2 sequences are SGHTA and FQGNSA. CDR3 loop: CASSLGNPGFDTQYF. The DNA for the CDR3 is TGTGCCAGCAGCTTAGGCAATCCAGGGTTCGATACGCAGTATTTT.

This clonotype was picked up many times. This rearrangement joins TRBV6-2 or TRBV6-3 to TRBJ1-5; the D is unclear. Germline assignment: CDR1 MNHEY and CDR2 SVGEGT. V was shortened by 5 bases and J by 9 bases, with 17 bases between the two germline ends. CDR3 length: 14 amino acids. CDR3 coding DNA: TGTGCCAGCAGTCACACCCGGGAATGGCGGCCCCAGCATTTT. Translated: CASSHTREWRPQHF.

The V call is TRBV28, the J call TRBJ1-2; D may be TRBD1 (5 bases). The CDR3 has 11 residues. Between the trimmed V and J ends, which lost 5 bases and 8 bases, there was a span of 9 bases. The germline V gene has CDR1 MDHEN and CDR2 SYDVKM. CDR3 coding DNA: TGTGCCAGCAGTCCAGGGAAGGGCTACACCTTC. This codes for CASSPGKGYTF.

With respect to this clonotype: The likely explanation is a read error, given a far larger clone one base away. The V and J genes are TRBV7-8 and TRBJ1-2, with D tentatively TRBD1 (6 bases). Germline loops: CDR1 SGHVS, CDR2 FQNEAQ. The CDR3 runs 15 residues. V dropped 5 bases and J dropped 5 bases, with 18 bases sitting between them. The chain's CDR3 is CASSPDGGGSYGYTF. The CDR3 DNA is TGTGCCAGCAGCCCAGACGGGGGGGGCTCGTATGGCTACACCTTC.

This clonotype has at least ten counts. The gene calls are TRBV12-3 or TRBV12-4 and TRBJ1-2; perhaps TRBD1 as D (5 bases). Trimming removed 5 bases from V and 9 bases from J, with 19 bases in between. The CDR3 contains 14 residues. CDR3 region: CASSRGPAAISYTF. CDR3 bases: TGTGCCAGCAGTCGGGGACCGGCTGCTATCAGCTACACCTTC.

This clonotype was counted between two and nine times. The chain has TRBV7-9 and TRBJ2-1, with 7 bases that match TRBD1. The CDR3 contains 14 residues. Per germline, CDR1 SEHNR and CDR2 FQNEAQ (reference sequence). After removal of 5 bases from V and 8 bases from J, the junction contained 9 bases not matched to a gene. The CDR3 region is CASSPQTGSDEQFF. CDR3 DNA: TGTGCCAGCAGCCCCCAGACAGGGTCCGATGAGCAGTTCTTC.

The chain combines TRBV6-1 with TRBJ1-1; no clear D. CDR1 and CDR2 (germline): MNHNS, SASEGT. V was trimmed by 3 bases and J by 10 bases, leaving 12 bases between them. CDR3 size: 12 residues. The CDR3 bases are TGTGCCAGCAGTGATCCAGCCTTGAGAGCTTTCTTT. Protein: CASSDPALRAFF.

This clonotype was observed many times. CDR3 coding DNA: TGCAGTGCTCGGGACAGGGACTATGGCTACACCTTC. Residues: CSARDRDYGYTF. The chain uses TRBV20-1 and TRBJ1-2; TRBD1 matches at 9 bases. Germline-derived CDR1 and CDR2 are DFQATT and SNEGSKA (reference sequence). This CDR3 is 12 amino acids long. The V and J ends lost 5 bases and 3 bases, in that order; junction bases with no gene match: 1.

The J gene is TRBJ1-4, the V gene TRBV19, with TRBD1 matching 9 bases. Trimming cost V 4 bases and J 7 bases; bases outside gene matches: 1. This CDR3 has 13 amino acids. Germline CDR1 is LNHDA and CDR2 is SQIVND (reference sequence). CDR3 in amino acids: CASSRTGAEKLFF. In DNA, the CDR3 is TGTGCCAGTAGTAGGACAGGGGCTGAAAAACTGTTTTTT.

This sequence joins TRBV12-3 or TRBV12-4 and TRBJ1-3; maybe TRBD1 (6 bases). The CDR3 is made up of 15 amino acids. V was cut by 3 bases and J by 0 bases, with 9 bases left in between. The DNA of the CDR3 is TGTGCCAGCAGTTTTGACAGGCCCTCTGGAAACACCATATATTTT. Encoded protein: CASSFDRPSGNTIYF.

About this clonotype itself: With a much larger clone just one base away, this may be a read error. The chain combines TRBV25-1 with TRBJ1-5; no clear D. Germline-derived CDR1 and CDR2 are MGHDK and SYGVNS. CDR3 size: 17 residues. The germline V and J ends were trimmed by 4 bases and 11 bases, with 27 bases remaining between them. CDR3 DNA sequence: TGTGCCAGCAGTGCATGCCTGACAAAACCTGGGTGTGTGTCCCAGCATTTT. This sequence encodes CASSACLTKPGCVSQHF.

This clonotype was observed many times. The chain combines TRBV7-2 with TRBJ2-1, with TRBD2 matching over 9 bases. The CDR3 has 13 residues. Germline V CDR1 and CDR2: SGHTA, FQGNSA. V lost 5 bases, J lost 8 bases, and 4 bases stayed unmatched. This CDR3 is CASSRSSGDEQFF. Here the CDR3 DNA reads TGTGCCAGCAGCCGTTCTAGCGGGGATGAGCAGTTCTTC.

This clonotype came up many times. This chain joins TRBV15 and TRBJ2-1; TRBD2 matches 9 bases. The trim removed 0 bases at V and 6 bases at J, leaving 3 bases unmatched. Germline CDR1 and CDR2: LNHNV and YYDKDF (reference sequence). The CDR3 extends over 15 amino acids. Here the CDR3 reads CATSRDTAGGNEQFF. The CDR3 bases are TGTGCCACCAGCAGAGATACAGCGGGGGGCAATGAGCAGTTCTTC.

This clonotype was seen ten or more times. The J gene is TRBJ2-1, the V gene TRBV12-3 or TRBV12-4; 9 nucleotides align to TRBD2. Trimming took 4 bases from V and 2 from J; bases not matched to a gene: 9. This CDR3 has 17 amino acids. Written as DNA, the CDR3 is TGTGCCAGCAGTTCCCTTAGCGGGGGCACTACCTACAATGAGCAGTTCTTC. Its protein product is CASSSLSGGTTYNEQFF.

In its sample, this clonotype was seen many times. The J gene is TRBJ1-2, the V gene TRBV28; weak D call: TRBD1 (6 bases). CDR3 length: 15 residues. In germline, CDR1 is MDHEN, CDR2 SYDVKM. V was clipped by 2 bases and J by 3 bases, with 13 bases between them. CDR3 protein: CASSLLGGAYYGYTF. The DNA for the CDR3 is TGTGCCAGCAGTTTACTAGGGGGTGCATACTATGGCTACACCTTC.

In its sample, this clonotype was seen many times. The chain uses TRBV6-1 and TRBJ2-1; 9 bases line up with TRBD2. V lost 5 bases and J lost 7; bases outside the gene matches: 12. The CDR3 consists of 16 residues. Germline CDR1 reads MNHNS; CDR2 reads SASEGT. The DNA for the CDR3 is TGTGCCAGCAGTTACCTGACTAGCGGATTAGGGAATGAGCAGTTCTTC. This translates into CASSYLTSGLGNEQFF.

This clonotype appeared many times. The chain carries TRBV2 and TRBJ1-5, with TRBD1 as a possible D gene (6 bases). Trimming left V 5 bases short and J 0 bases short, with 11 bases between. Germline-derived CDR1 and CDR2 are SNHLY and FYNNEI. CDR3 length equals 15 residues. The CDR3 nucleotides read TGTGCCAGCAGTCTTCGACAGGTTAGCAATCAGCCCCAGCATTTT. Its protein is CASSLRQVSNQPQHF.

The table lists this clonotype with a few counts. The rearrangement links TRBV20-1 to TRBJ1-2; unclear D gene. This CDR3 region has 12 residues. Trimming pared 3 bases from V and 4 bases from J, leaving 9 bases between. Germline assignment: CDR1 DFQATT and CDR2 SNEGSKA (reference sequence). The CDR3 spells CSASLRRYGYTF. The CDR3 DNA sequence: TGCAGTGCTAGCCTCAGACGCTATGGCTACACCTTC.

This clonotype was counted ten times or more. Here the CDR3 DNA reads TGTGCCAGCAGCTTAATCTTCACAGATACGCAGTATTTT. Residues: CASSLIFTDTQYF. The rearrangement links TRBV7-2 to TRBJ2-3; no reliable D call. Trimming pared 2 bases from V and 2 bases from J, leaving 5 bases between. The CDR3 sequence is 13 residues long. The germline gives CDR1 SGHTA, CDR2 FQGNSA.

This clonotype was picked up many times. The V and J genes are TRBV19 and TRBJ2-1, with 9 bases lining up with TRBD1. Germline CDR1 LNHDA, CDR2 SQIVND (reference sequence). The CDR3 totals 15 residues. After removal of 3 bases from V and 6 bases from J, the junction contained 6 bases not matched to a gene. The CDR3 spells CASSISRDRVNEQFF. The CDR3 nucleotides read TGTGCCAGTAGTATCTCCCGGGACAGGGTCAATGAGCAGTTCTTC.

This clonotype was seen at least ten times. The chain has TRBV12-3 or TRBV12-4 and TRBJ2-1; 9 positions match TRBD2. This CDR3 comprises 14 residues. V was pared by 5 bases and J by 10 bases, with 9 bases of the junction left unmatched. For the CDR3, the DNA is TGTGCCAGCAGTCGCCCCTATCTAGCGGGGGAGCAGTTCTTC. Its protein is CASSRPYLAGEQFF.